The clone carrying this T cell receptor beta chain appeared a few times. What it binds is not known. CDR3 size: 16 residues. V lost 0 bases to trimming and J lost 1 base, with 10 bases between them. Germline CDR1 LNHNV, CDR2 YYDKDF (reference sequence). Treatment described: oral pan-JAK inhibitor, 5-10 mg twice daily. Starting from PBMCs, sorting isolated CD4+ and CD8+ T cells. Extracted RNA was reverse transcribed, and the resulting cDNA served as sequencing template. TCRdb's copy holds only in-frame clones and misses some; the assay was immunoSEQ multiplex PCR. The sample lists 95,000 to 150,000 clones, 53% occurring once. The data were taken from a study of CD8+ T cells in alopecia areata. About the research overall: Patients took tofacitinib for 6 to 18 months, followed by 6 drug-free months. Findings of the study overall: The study found that many expanded lesional clones persisted in scalp and blood during tofacitinib.

The J gene is TRBJ2-1, the V gene TRBV15; D uncertain. The clonotype was recovered from a human donor with alopecia areata. Sequencing used CD4+ T cells sorted from blood, obtained at week 4, from a patient treated with tofacitinib. Written as DNA, the CDR3 is TGTGCCACCAGCAGAGATCCTCTCGGGTCCTACAATGAGCAGTTCTTC. This gives the protein CATSRDPLGSYNEQFF. The full variable domain, with the rest looked up from reference TRBV15 and TRBJ2-1, is DAMVIQNPRYQVTQFGKPVTLSCSQTLNHNVMYWYQQKSSQAPKLLFHYYDKDFNNEADTPDNFQSRRPNTSFCFLDIRSPGLGDTAMYLCATSRDPLGSYNEQFFGPGTRLTVL.